The next 25 T cell receptor beta chains were all read from a single sample in a study of blood T cell repertoires in COVID-19. Libraries were prepared by immunoSEQ multiplex PCR; TCRdb keeps only in-frame clonotypes and omits some of them. The table includes about 150,000 clones, around 80% detected once. The sequenced material came from PBMCs or T cells enriched from blood (not recorded which). These TCRs come from a woman in her seventies in a cohort exposed to, infected with or recovered from COVID-19 (not recorded which).

CDR3 DNA sequence: TGTGCCAGTGCCCTTTTGGGACAGGGAGGCAATCAGCCCCAGCATTTT. This encodes CASALLGQGGNQPQHF. J is TRBJ1-5 and V is TRBV19; 9 bases line up with TRBD1. The CDR3 is made up of 16 amino acids. The germline gives CDR1 LNHDA, CDR2 SQIVND (reference sequence). Trimming at V came to 8 bases and at J to 2 bases, leaving 10 bases not matched to a gene.

The chain couples TRBV7-8 to TRBJ1-2; 8 bases match TRBD1. The length of the CDR3 is 15 residues. CDR1 is SGHVS, CDR2 FQNEAQ, per germline. Trimming removed 1 base from V and 7 bases from J; junction bases left unmatched: 8. CDR3 sequence (DNA): TGTGCCAGCAGCTTAGGGGTCACAGGGGGAACTGGCTACACCTTC. Protein product: CASSLGVTGGTGYTF.

V and J are TRBV12-3 or TRBV12-4 and TRBJ1-1; D gene unclear. The ends were cut back, 3 bases at V and 0 bases at J, with 5 bases in the middle. This CDR3 has 13 amino acids. The CDR3 region is CASSFILNTEAFF. The CDR3 coding sequence is TGTGCCAGCAGTTTTATCCTGAACACTGAAGCTTTCTTT.

This clone was found once. The chain uses TRBV2 and TRBJ2-5, with 10 bases identical to TRBD2. CDR1 and CDR2 from the germline V gene are SNHLY and FYNNEI. This CDR3 has 14 residues. Trimming removed 7 bases from V and 2 bases from J; junction bases left unmatched: 4. The chain's CDR3 is CASNKGLAQETQYF. CDR3 DNA sequence: TGTGCCAGCAATAAGGGACTAGCGCAAGAGACCCAGTACTTC.

This clone was found once. This chain links TRBV20-1 with TRBJ1-1; weak D call: TRBD1 (6 bases). Per the germline V gene, CDR1 is DFQATT and CDR2 is SNEGSKA (reference sequence). There are 11 residues in the CDR3. V lost 5 bases to trimming and J lost 6 bases, with 10 bases between them. CDR3 in DNA: TGCAGTGCTGCCAGGGGCCCTGAAGCTTTCTTT. Translation: CSAARGPEAFF.

For this clone: Germline is not matched at one junction end, which may reflect a read error. This rearrangement joins TRBV7-7 to TRBJ2-1, with 7 nucleotides matching TRBD1. The CDR3 is made up of 16 amino acids. Germline V gene data show CDR1 as SSHAT and CDR2 as FNYEAQ (reference sequence). The CDR3, as DNA: TGTGCTAGCAGCCCTTCCGGGACAGACTCCTACAATGAGCAGTTCTTC. Its translation: CASSPSGTDSYNEQFF.

V gene TRBV7-3 combines with J gene TRBJ2-1; TRBD2 matches 7 bases. The CDR3 totals 14 residues. V shed 5 bases and J 15 bases; nucleotides not matched to a gene: 16. Per the germline V gene, CDR1 is SGHTA and CDR2 is FQGTGA. In nucleotides, the CDR3 is TGTGCCAGCAGCCCACCCGGGGAGGGAGGGCCTGTGTTCTTC. It yields the protein CASSPPGEGGPVFF.

The table lists this clone with a count of one. The chain couples TRBV3-1 (or the pseudogene TRBV3-2) to TRBJ1-1; 9 bases map to TRBD1. Trimming at V came to 6 bases and at J to 5 bases, leaving 7 bases not matched to a gene. Looked up from germline, CDR1 is LGHDT and CDR2 is YNNKEL (reference sequence). The CDR3 has 14 amino acids. The CDR3 region is CASRATGGGTEAFF. CDR3 nucleotides: TGTGCCAGCAGAGCAACAGGGGGCGGAACTGAAGCTTTCTTT.

This chain links TRBV6-5 with TRBJ2-1; 13 bases fit TRBD2. The V and J ends lost 1 base and 10 bases, in that order; junction bases with no gene match: 4. Per germline, CDR1 MNHEY and CDR2 SVGAGI. The CDR3 has 15 residues. In nucleotides, the CDR3 is TGTGCCAGCAGTTACTGGACTAGCGGGGGCGGGGAGCAGTTCTTC. The encoded protein is CASSYWTSGGGEQFF.

V usage is TRBV3-1 (or the pseudogene TRBV3-2) and J usage is TRBJ1-6; D possibly corresponds to TRBD1 (6 bases). This CDR3 has 15 amino acids. Trimming cost V 5 bases and J 11 bases, with 19 bases left between them. Germline-derived CDR1 and CDR2 are LGHDT and YNNKEL (reference sequence). In DNA, the CDR3 is TGTGCCAGCAGCGACCGGGACAACTCTCCGACACCCCTCCACTTT. Translating it yields CASSDRDNSPTPLHF.

The J gene is TRBJ1-4, the V gene TRBV21-1; the table's D gene call, TRBD1, was not cross checked with the DNA. TRBV21-1 is assigned pseudogene status. The CDR3 consists of 15 residues. The CDR3: CASSPTLRGNEKLFF. CDR3 DNA: TGTGCCAGCAGCCCAACCCTAAGGGGTAATGAAAAACTGTTTTTT.

Only a few counts were recorded for this clone. This sequence joins TRBV3-1 (or the pseudogene TRBV3-2) and TRBJ1-1; possibly TRBD1 for D (5 bases). The CDR3 has 14 amino acids. The V gene lost 0 bases and the J gene lost 5 bases, with 10 bases spanning the gap. Germline V gene lookup returns CDR1 LGHDT and CDR2 YNNKEL (reference sequence). CDR3 bases: TGTGCCAGCAGCCAAGATCGGGGGAAAACTGAAGCTTTCTTT. Translating gives CASSQDRGKTEAFF.

The chain is built from TRBV5-1 and TRBJ2-5; a possible D gene is TRBD1 (6 bases). The V end was cut by 7 bases, the J end by 2 bases, with 15 bases between. The CDR3 consists of 14 residues. Germline V lookup: CDR1 SGHRS, CDR2 YFSETQ. As DNA, the CDR3 is TGCGCCAGCGGAACAGGGAGAATTCAAGAGACCCAGTACTTC. It codes for CASGTGRIQETQYF.

CDR3 nucleotides: TGTGCCAGCAGTGCAGGGCCCTATCAGCCCCAGCATTTT. Its translation is CASSAGPYQPQHF. The chain joins TRBV2 to TRBJ1-5, with a tentative D call TRBD1 (5 bases). The CDR3 covers 13 residues. Germline V gene data show CDR1 as SNHLY and CDR2 as FYNNEI. V dropped 4 bases and J dropped 5 bases, with 9 bases sitting between them.

CDR3 bases: TGTGCCAGTAGCCAGGCGGGGGGCGTCTATGGCTACACCTTC. Amino acids: CASSQAGGVYGYTF. The chain employs TRBV19 and TRBJ1-2; TRBD1 is a possible D gene (6 bases). Per the germline V gene, CDR1 is LNHDA and CDR2 is SQIVND (reference sequence). Deletions cut 6 bases from V and 4 bases from J, with 15 bases between. This CDR3 spans 14 amino acids. Full variable domain (remainder filled in from reference TRBV19 and TRBJ1-2): DGGITQSPKYLFRKEGQNVTLSCEQNLNHDAMYWYRQDPGQGLRLIYYSQIVNDFQKGDIAEGYSVSREKKESFPLTVTSAQKNPTAFYLCASSQAGGVYGYTFGSGTRLTVV.

Here the CDR3 DNA reads TGCACCAGCAGCCAGTGTCGTGGGACAGGGAGCAATCAGCCCCAGCATTTT. Its translation is CTSSQCRGTGSNQPQHF. The chain recombines TRBV1 with TRBJ1-5; the tabulated D call, TRBD1, remains unverified against the DNA. TRBV1 is marked as a pseudogene. The CDR3 is made up of 17 amino acids.

The chain combines TRBV4-2 with TRBJ2-3, with unresolved D. V lost 0 bases, J lost 0 bases, and 7 bases lay in between. The CDR3 covers 15 residues. Germline V gene lookup returns CDR1 LGHNA and CDR2 YNFKEQ. The CDR3 protein is CASSQEETSTDTQYF. CDR3 DNA sequence: TGTGCCAGCAGCCAAGAAGAGACTAGCACAGATACGCAGTATTTT.

In this sample, this clone turned up a few times. The chain uses TRBV2 and TRBJ2-3; 14 nucleotides align to TRBD2. V shed 7 bases and J 9 bases; nucleotides not matched to a gene: 15. CDR1 is SNHLY, CDR2 FYNNEI, per germline. This CDR3 is built from 17 residues. The CDR3 coding sequence is TGTGCCAGCACCCTAACCGGGACTAGCGGGAGAATGGGAACGCAGTATTTT. Protein product: CASTLTGTSGRMGTQYF.

The V and J genes are TRBV11-3 and TRBJ2-7, with D possibly matching TRBD2 (6 bases). Germline lookup yields CDR1 SGHNT and CDR2 YENEEA. The CDR3 spans 12 residues. V was trimmed by 4 bases and J by 7 bases, leaving 11 bases between them. The CDR3 sequence: CASSSGEVEQYF. The CDR3 DNA is TGTGCCAGCAGCTCGGGGGAGGTAGAGCAGTACTTC.

V usage is TRBV9 and J usage is TRBJ2-3; 8 bases map to TRBD2. Germline V lookup: CDR1 SGDLS, CDR2 YYNGEE. With 0 bases clipped from V and 0 bases from J, the junction kept 3 bases outside the gene matches. The CDR3 length is 16 residues. In nucleotides, the CDR3 is TGTGCCAGCAGCGTAGCAAGCGGGAGAAGCACAGATACGCAGTATTTT. Its protein is CASSVASGRSTDTQYF.

In its sample, this clone was seen once. This chain joins TRBV3-1 (or the pseudogene TRBV3-2) and TRBJ1-2; 12 bases fit TRBD1. With V trimmed by 0 bases and J by 8 bases, 10 bases remained unmatched. CDR1 LGHDT and CDR2 YNNKEL come from the germline V gene (reference sequence). CDR3 length: 17 residues. The DNA of the CDR3 is TGTGCCAGCAGCCAAGATTATGTGGGACAGGGGGCGCGGGGCTACACCTTC. Translating gives CASSQDYVGQGARGYTF.

The J gene is TRBJ2-6, the V gene TRBV9, with D possibly being TRBD1 (5 bases). Trimming shortened V by 0 bases and J by 0 bases, and 7 bases separated the two germline ends. Germline CDR1 is SGDLS and CDR2 is YYNGEE. There are 16 residues in the CDR3. This chain's CDR3 is CASSVDRSSGANVLTF. For the CDR3, the DNA is TGTGCCAGCAGCGTAGACAGGAGCTCTGGGGCCAACGTCCTGACTTTC.

V and J are TRBV2 and TRBJ2-6; 10 bases are a match to TRBD1. From germline, CDR1 is SNHLY and CDR2 FYNNEI. With 10 bases clipped from V and 13 bases from J, the junction kept 7 bases outside the gene matches. CDR3 size: 12 residues. CDR3 bases: TGTGCCATTTCGGACAGGGGGGAGGTCCTGACTTTC. The encoded protein is CAISDRGEVLTF.

The chain recombines TRBV12-3 or TRBV12-4 with TRBJ1-4; D remains ambiguous. Trimming removed 5 bases at V and 13 bases at J, with 14 bases between. CDR3 size: 12 residues. The CDR3 is CASSLGLGRLFF. CDR3 nucleotides: TGTGCCAGCAGTCTTGGGTTGGGGAGACTGTTTTTT.

The rearrangement joins TRBV13 to TRBJ2-5; D perhaps matches TRBD1 (5 bases). Germline V gene lookup returns CDR1 PRHDT and CDR2 FYEKMQ (reference sequence). The V and J ends lost 1 base and 2 bases respectively, with 17 bases between them. The CDR3 is made up of 17 amino acids. The CDR3 loop is CASSLVSSVTEQETQYF. The CDR3 nucleotides are TGTGCCAGCAGCTTAGTCTCGTCCGTGACAGAGCAAGAGACCCAGTACTTC.